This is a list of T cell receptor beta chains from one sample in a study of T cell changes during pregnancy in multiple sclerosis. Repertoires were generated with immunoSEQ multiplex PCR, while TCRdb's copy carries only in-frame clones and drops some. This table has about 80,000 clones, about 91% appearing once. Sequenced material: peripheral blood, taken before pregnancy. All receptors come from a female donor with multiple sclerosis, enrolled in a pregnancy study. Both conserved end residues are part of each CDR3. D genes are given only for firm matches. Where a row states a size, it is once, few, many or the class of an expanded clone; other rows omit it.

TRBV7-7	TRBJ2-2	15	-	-	TGTGCTACCAACTACTCGGGTTTCAACACCGGGGAGCTGTTTTTT	CATNYSGFNTGELFF
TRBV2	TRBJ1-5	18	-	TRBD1	TGTGCCAGCAGTGAGAGTTCAGGGGGCGTCGGGAGCAATCAGCCCCAGCATTTT	CASSESSGGVGSNQPQHF
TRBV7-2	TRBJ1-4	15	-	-	TGTGCCAGCAGCTTAGGGCAGGCATCTAATGAAAAACTGTTTTTT	CASSLGQASNEKLFF
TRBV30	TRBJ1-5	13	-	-	TGTGCCTGGAGTGTCGGAGCCAATCAGCCCCAGCATTTT	CAWSVGANQPQHF
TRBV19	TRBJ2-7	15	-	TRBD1	TGTGCCAGTAGTATAGGCGGGGGACAGGGGTTCGAGCAGTACTTC	CASSIGGGQGFEQYF
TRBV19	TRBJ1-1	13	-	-	TGTGCCAGTAGGGACACACCGAACACTGAAGCTTTCTTT	CASRDTPNTEAFF
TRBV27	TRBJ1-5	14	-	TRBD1	TGTGCCAGCAGTATGACAGGGATCAATCAGCCCCAGCATTTT	CASSMTGINQPQHF
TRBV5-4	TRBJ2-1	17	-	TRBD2	TGTGCCAGCAGCTTGGCAGCGGGAGGCTCCTCCTACAATGAGCAGTTCTTC	CASSLAAGGSSYNEQFF
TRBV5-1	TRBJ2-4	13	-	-	TGCGCCAGCACCGACATACTTTCGGACATTCAGTACTTC	CASTDILSDIQYF
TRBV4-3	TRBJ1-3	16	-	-	TGCGCCAGCAGCCAGGACACGGGGGTAGCCGGAAACACCATATATTTT	CASSQDTGVAGNTIYF
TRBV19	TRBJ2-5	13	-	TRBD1	TGTGCCAGTAGTTCAGGGACAGGTTTAACCCAGTACTTC	CASSSGTGLTQYF
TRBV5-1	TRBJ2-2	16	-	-	TGCGCCAGCAGCTTGAAAGTTAGCGCGAACACCGGGGAGCTGTTTTTT	CASSLKVSANTGELFF
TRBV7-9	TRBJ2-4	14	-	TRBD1	TGTGCCAGCAGCGCCTACAGGGGGGAAAACATTCAGTACTTC	CASSAYRGENIQYF
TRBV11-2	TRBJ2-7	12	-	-	TGTGCCAGCAGCTTAGGCTATCATGAGCAGTACTTC	CASSLGYHEQYF
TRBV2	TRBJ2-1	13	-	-	TGTGCCAGCAGTGAGCAGGGGTTTAATGAGCAGTTCTTC	CASSEQGFNEQFF
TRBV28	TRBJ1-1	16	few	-	TGTGCCAGCAATCCTGTGGGCAGACCTATGAACACTGAAGCTTTCTTT	CASNPVGRPMNTEAFF
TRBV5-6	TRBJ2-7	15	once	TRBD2	TGTGCCAGCAGCTTGCCCGGGCCCGGGGGGTACGAGCAGTACTTC	CASSLPGPGGYEQYF
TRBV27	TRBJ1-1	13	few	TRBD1	TGTGCCAGCAGTTTATACAGGGGTGCTGAAGCTTTCTTT	CASSLYRGAEAFF
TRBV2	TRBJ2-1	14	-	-	TGTGCCAGCAGTGAAGGCGGGTTTTACAATGAGCAGTTCTTC	CASSEGGFYNEQFF
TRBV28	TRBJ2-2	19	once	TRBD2	TGTGCCAGCTCGCCCGGGACTAGCGGGGATAAGCCGAACACCGGGGAGCTGTTTTTT	CASSPGTSGDKPNTGELFF
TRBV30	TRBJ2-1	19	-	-	TGTGCCTGGAGTCCTGTTAATCACCGGGACTCCAGCTCCTACAATGAGCAGTTCTTC	CAWSPVNHRDSSSYNEQFF
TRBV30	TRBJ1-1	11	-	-	TGTGCCTCAAGAGAGAACACTGAAGCTTTCTTT	CASRENTEAFF
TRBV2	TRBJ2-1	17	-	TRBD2	TGTGCCAGCAGTGAGACCGGGACTAGAAGACCCTACAATGAGCAGTTCTTC	CASSETGTRRPYNEQFF
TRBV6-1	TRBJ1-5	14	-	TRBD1	TGTGCCAGCACCGCCGGGACAGGGACTCAGCCCCAGCATTTT	CASTAGTGTQPQHF
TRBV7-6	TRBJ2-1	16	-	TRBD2	TGTGCCAGCAGCCCGACCGGGACTAGAGGGGCCAATGAGCAGTTCTTC	CASSPTGTRGANEQFF
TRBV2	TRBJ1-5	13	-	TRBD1	TGTGCCAGCCGGGGACAGGGGGCTGGGGCCCAGCATTTT	CASRGQGAGAQHF